This T cell receptor (beta chain) was observed in a study of response to subunit inactivated influenza vaccine. Regarding the study as a whole: The authors suggested that every seasonal influenza vaccination recruits few new T cells.

TCRdb called the RT-PCR reads again in MiXCR, with one record for every CDR3 protein. The data hold around 530,000 distinct CDR3 sequences, with more than 15% observed a single time. With V trimmed by 5 bases and J by 3 bases, 7 bases remained unmatched. CDR1 and CDR2 from the germline V gene are SEHNR and FQNEAQ (reference sequence). The CDR3 runs 15 residues. Notes on this clonotype: No antigen is known for it.

Here the sequenced sample was CD4+ T cells sorted from PBMCs, taken roughly 24 months after vaccination. The V and J genes are TRBV7-9 and TRBJ2-7, with 10 bases fitting TRBD1. The clonotype comes from a man between 50 and 69 years old who received an inactivated influenza vaccine. The CDR3 coding sequence is TGTGCCAGCAGCAAGACCGGGACAGGGGACTACGAGCAGTACTTC. This sequence encodes CASSKTGTGDYEQYF. Drawing the rest from reference TRBV7-9 and TRBJ2-7, the complete variable domain is DTGVSQNPRHKITKRGQNVTFRCDPISEHNRLYWYRQTLGQGPEFLTYFQNEAQLEKSRLLSDRFSAERPKGSFSTLEIQRTEQGDSAMYLCASSKTGTGDYEQYFGPGTRLTVT.